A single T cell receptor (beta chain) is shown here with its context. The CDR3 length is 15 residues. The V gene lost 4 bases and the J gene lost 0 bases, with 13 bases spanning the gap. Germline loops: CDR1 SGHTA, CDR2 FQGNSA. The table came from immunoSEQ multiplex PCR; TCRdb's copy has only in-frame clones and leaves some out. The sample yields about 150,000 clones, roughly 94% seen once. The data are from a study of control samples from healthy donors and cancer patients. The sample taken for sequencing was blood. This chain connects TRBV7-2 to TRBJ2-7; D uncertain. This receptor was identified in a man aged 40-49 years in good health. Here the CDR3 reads CASSSGYLSSYEQYF. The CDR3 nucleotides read TGTGCCAGCAGCTCGGGCTACTTAAGCTCCTACGAGCAGTACTTC.